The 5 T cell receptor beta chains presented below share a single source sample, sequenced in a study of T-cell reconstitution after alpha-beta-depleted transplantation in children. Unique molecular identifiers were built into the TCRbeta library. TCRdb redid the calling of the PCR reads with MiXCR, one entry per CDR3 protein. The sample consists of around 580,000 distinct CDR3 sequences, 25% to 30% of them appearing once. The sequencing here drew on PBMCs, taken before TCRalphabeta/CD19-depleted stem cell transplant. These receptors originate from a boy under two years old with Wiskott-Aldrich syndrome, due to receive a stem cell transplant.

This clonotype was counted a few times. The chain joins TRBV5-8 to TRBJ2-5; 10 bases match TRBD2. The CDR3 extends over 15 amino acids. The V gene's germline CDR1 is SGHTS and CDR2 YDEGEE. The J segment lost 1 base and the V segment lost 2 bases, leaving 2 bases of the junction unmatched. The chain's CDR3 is CASSLASGGQETQYF. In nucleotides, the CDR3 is TGTGCCAGCAGCTTAGCTAGCGGGGGCCAAGAGACCCAGTACTTC.

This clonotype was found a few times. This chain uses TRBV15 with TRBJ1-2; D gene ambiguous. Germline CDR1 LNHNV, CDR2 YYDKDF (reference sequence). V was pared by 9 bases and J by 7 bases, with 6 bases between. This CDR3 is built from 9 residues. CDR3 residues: CATIRGYTF. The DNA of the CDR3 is TGTGCCACTATCCGTGGCTACACCTTC.

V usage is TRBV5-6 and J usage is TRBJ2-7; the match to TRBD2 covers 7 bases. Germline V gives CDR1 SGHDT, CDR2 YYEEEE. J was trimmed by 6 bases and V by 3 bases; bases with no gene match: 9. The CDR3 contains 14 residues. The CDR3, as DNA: TGTGCCAGCAGCTCGCCTTCACTAGCGATCGAGCAGTACTTC. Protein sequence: CASSSPSLAIEQYF.

The CDR3 region is CSVEVQGPEAFF. Here the CDR3 DNA reads TGCAGCGTTGAAGTCCAGGGCCCTGAAGCTTTCTTT. The rearrangement uses TRBV29-1 and TRBJ1-1; weak D call: TRBD1 (5 bases). Germline CDR1 SQVTM, CDR2 ANQGSEA. The CDR3 is 12 amino acids. The V end was cut by 1 base, the J end by 6 bases, with 9 bases between.

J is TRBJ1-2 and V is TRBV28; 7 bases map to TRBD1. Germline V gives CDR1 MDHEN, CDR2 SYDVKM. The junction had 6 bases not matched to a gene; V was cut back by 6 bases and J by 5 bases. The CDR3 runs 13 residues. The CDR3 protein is CASRPGTVYGYTF. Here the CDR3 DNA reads TGTGCCAGCAGGCCCGGGACAGTTTATGGCTACACCTTC.